This TCR beta chain was identified during a study of shared T cell receptors in the human thymus. Sequencing used immunoSEQ multiplex PCR; TCRdb keeps in-frame clones, though not all of them. The sample carries about 710,000 clones, more than 70% recorded once. The CDR3 is 16 amino acids. The junction had 11 bases not matched to a gene; V was cut back by 4 bases and J by 5 bases. Germline V gives CDR1 SQVTM, CDR2 ANQGSEA. The data were also submitted as part of a second study, on human thymus T cells.

Sequenced input: thymocytes. This receptor was taken from a boy under two years old with a congenital heart defect. The gene calls are TRBV29-1 and TRBJ2-1, with 10 nucleotides matching TRBD2. The CDR3 DNA is TGCAGCGTTGCTGGGGGGCTAGCGGGAGAACACAATGAGCAGTTCTTC. It yields the protein CSVAGGLAGEHNEQFF.